The entry below gives a single T cell receptor (beta chain) sequence along with its context. The antigen is unknown. The validation cohort, a group of roughly 120 subjects, included the donors and was separate from the approximately 650-subject first cohort. Germline V gene data show CDR1 as SGDLS and CDR2 as YYNGEE. V shed 1 base and J 3 bases; nucleotides not matched to a gene: 5. CDR3 length: 16 residues. Clones were sequenced by immunoSEQ multiplex PCR, and TCRdb holds only the in-frame ones, with some missing. The sample holds tens of thousands of clones, 85% to 95% seen once. The data were taken from a study of cytomegalovirus exposure and HLA in healthy donors. Findings and limits, study-wide: Cytomegalovirus status, reportedly, was diagnosed with high specificity and sensitivity by the classifier. The study recorded around 160 TCR beta chains that were cytomegalovirus-associated.

The sample was PBMCs. The sequence was collected from a man in his late teens or twenties in good health and CMV-seronegative. The rearrangement joins TRBV9 to TRBJ2-3; 10 nucleotides agree with TRBD1. The CDR3: CASSVLDRGRTDTQYF. Written as DNA, the CDR3 is TGTGCCAGCAGCGTACTCGACAGGGGGCGAACAGATACGCAGTATTTT.